The next 8 T cell receptor beta chains were all read from a single sample in a study of T cells in Graves' hyperthyroidism and ophthalmopathy (dated by TCRdb to the late 2010s). The library was prepared using multiplex PCR. Sequencer: Illumina HiSeq 2000. The TCR beta CDR3 regions were amplified from RNA transcripts. A first-round RT-PCR of the TCR CDR3 used the HTBI primer set with the Qiagen OneStep RT-PCR kit. Using fastp trimming at Q25 and MiXCR clonotype assembly, TCRdb reanalyzed the public sequencing data and kept in-frame beta chains. Every entry covers one CDR3 protein and lists the most common genes and DNA from its rows. This sample is represented by roughly 290,000 distinct CDR3 sequences; 13% of them were singletons. 7.8% of the sample goes to the ten largest clones. The sequencing input was blood. Source of these receptors: a woman between 25 and 40 years old with Graves' hyperthyroidism that later progressed to Graves' ophthalmopathy.

Concerning this clonotype itself: A much larger clone is a single base away; this may be a read error. The CDR3 carries no conserved terminal phenylalanine or tryptophan, so it likely arises from a read error. The V and J genes are TRBV7-9 and TRBJ2-5; tentatively, D is TRBD1 (5 bases). Trimming took 11 bases from V and 4 from J, leaving 14 bases between them. The germline CDR1 and CDR2 sequences are SEHNR and FQNEAQ (reference sequence). The CDR3 loop spans 12 amino acids. The CDR3 is CAGKGVGETQYL. CDR3 DNA: TGTGCCGGAAAAGGGGTCGGAGAGACCCAGTACCTC.

This clonotype occurred many times. The chain recombines TRBV28 with TRBJ2-7; D call uncertain. CDR3 size: 14 residues. Between the trimmed V and J ends, which lost 7 bases and 0 bases, there was a span of 13 bases. Germline loops: CDR1 MDHEN, CDR2 SYDVKM. The CDR3 region has the DNA TGTGCCAGCAATCCCCTGGGTCCCTCCTACGAGCAGTACTTC. Its translation is CASNPLGPSYEQYF.

This clonotype has ten or more counts. The genes are TRBV20-1 and TRBJ1-1; weak D call: TRBD1 (6 bases). This CDR3 is built from 14 residues. The V end lost 4 bases, the J end lost 1 base, and 13 bases lay between the germline ends. Germline values: CDR1 DFQATT, CDR2 SNEGSKA (reference sequence). CDR3 loop: CSAKEPDRNTEAFF. CDR3 nucleotide sequence: TGCAGTGCTAAAGAACCGGACAGGAACACTGAAGCTTTCTTT.

This clonotype occurred a few times. J is TRBJ2-6 and V is TRBV12-3 or TRBV12-4; D is uncertain. The ends were cut back, 9 bases at V and 2 bases at J, with 8 bases in the middle. The CDR3 has 13 amino acids. DNA for the CDR3: TGTGCCAGTCTGGCGCCTGGGGCCAACGTCCTGACTTTC. It is translated as CASLAPGANVLTF.

This clonotype was counted at least ten times. V gene TRBV29-1 combines with J gene TRBJ2-7; 12 bases match TRBD2. V trimming: 2 bases; J trimming: 3 bases; junction bases outside the gene matches: 5. CDR3 length: 15 residues. Germline CDR1 is SQVTM and CDR2 is ANQGSEA. For the CDR3, the DNA is TGCAGCGTTGAACTAGCGGGAGGGCCGGTCTACGAGCAGTACTTC. Its translation is CSVELAGGPVYEQYF.

This clonotype came up a few times. CDR3 residues: CASSQEDRGWTRELFF. CDR3 DNA: TGCGCCAGCAGCCAAGAAGACAGGGGTTGGACCAGGGAGCTGTTTTTT. The V call is TRBV4-1, the J call TRBJ2-2; TRBD1 matches at 8 bases. V dropped 0 bases and J dropped 9; count of bases not matched to a gene: 9. CDR3 length equals 16 residues. CDR1 MGHRA and CDR2 YSYEKL come from the germline V gene.

This clonotype came up many times. The gene calls are TRBV20-1 and TRBJ1-1; D might be TRBD1 (5 bases). V was cut by 6 bases and J by 5 bases, with 16 bases left in between. This CDR3 contains 13 residues. Germline V gene sequence: CDR1 DFQATT, CDR2 SNEGSKA (reference sequence). The CDR3 nucleotides read TGCAGTGCCCAGTTGACGGAGGGGACTGAAGCTTTCTTT. Translating gives CSAQLTEGTEAFF.

As concerns this clonotype: This may come from a read error, since a much larger clone is one base off. The rearrangement joins TRBV27 to TRBJ2-7; D is perhaps TRBD2 (5 bases). Germline lookup yields CDR1 MNHEY and CDR2 SMNVEV (reference sequence). The CDR3 contains 15 residues. CDR3 bases: TGTGCCGGCAGTTTATCCCCCGGGAACTCCTACGAGCAGTACTTC. Translation gives CAGSLSPGNSYEQYF.